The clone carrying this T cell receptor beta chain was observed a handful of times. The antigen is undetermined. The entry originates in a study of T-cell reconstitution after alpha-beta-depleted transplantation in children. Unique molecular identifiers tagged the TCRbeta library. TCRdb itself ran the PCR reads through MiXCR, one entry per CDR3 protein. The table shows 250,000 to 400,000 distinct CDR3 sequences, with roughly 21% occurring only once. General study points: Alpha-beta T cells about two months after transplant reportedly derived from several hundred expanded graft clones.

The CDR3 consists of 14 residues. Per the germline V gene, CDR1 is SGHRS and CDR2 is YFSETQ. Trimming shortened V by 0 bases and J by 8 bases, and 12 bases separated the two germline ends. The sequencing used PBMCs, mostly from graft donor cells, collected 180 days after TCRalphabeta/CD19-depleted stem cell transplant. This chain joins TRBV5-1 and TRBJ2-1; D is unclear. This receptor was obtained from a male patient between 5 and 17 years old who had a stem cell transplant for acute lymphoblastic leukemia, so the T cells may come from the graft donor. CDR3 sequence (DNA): TGCGCCAGCAGCTTGGCTCTAGGAATCTATGAGCAGTTCTTC. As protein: CASSLALGIYEQFF.